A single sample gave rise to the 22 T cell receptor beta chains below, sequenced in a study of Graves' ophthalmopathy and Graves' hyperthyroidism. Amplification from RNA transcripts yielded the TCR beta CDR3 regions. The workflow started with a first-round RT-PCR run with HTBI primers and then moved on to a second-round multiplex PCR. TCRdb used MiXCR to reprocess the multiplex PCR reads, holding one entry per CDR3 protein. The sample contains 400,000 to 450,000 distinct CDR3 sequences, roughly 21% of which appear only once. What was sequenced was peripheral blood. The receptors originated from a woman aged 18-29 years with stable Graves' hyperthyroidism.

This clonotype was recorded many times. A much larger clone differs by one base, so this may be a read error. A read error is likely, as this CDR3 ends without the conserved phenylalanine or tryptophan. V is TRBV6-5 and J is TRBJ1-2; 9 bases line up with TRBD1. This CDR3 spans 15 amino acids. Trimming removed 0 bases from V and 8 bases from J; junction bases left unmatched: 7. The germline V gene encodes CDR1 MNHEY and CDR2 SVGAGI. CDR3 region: CASSYSPDRGWGYTL. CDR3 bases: TGTGCCAGCAGTTACTCCCCGGACAGGGGTTGGGGCTACACCCTC.

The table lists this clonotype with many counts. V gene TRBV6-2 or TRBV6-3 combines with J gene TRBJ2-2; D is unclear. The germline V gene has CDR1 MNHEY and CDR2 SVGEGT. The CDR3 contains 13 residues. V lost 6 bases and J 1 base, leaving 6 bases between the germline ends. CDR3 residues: CASRARNTGELFF. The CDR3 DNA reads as TGTGCCAGCAGAGCAAGGAACACCGGGGAGCTGTTTTTT.

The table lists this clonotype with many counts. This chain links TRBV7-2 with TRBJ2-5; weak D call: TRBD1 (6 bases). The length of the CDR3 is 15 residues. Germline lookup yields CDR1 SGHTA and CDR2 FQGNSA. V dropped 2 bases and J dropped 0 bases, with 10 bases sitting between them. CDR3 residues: CASSLLGQDQETQYF. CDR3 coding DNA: TGTGCCAGCAGCTTACTGGGACAAGACCAAGAGACCCAGTACTTC. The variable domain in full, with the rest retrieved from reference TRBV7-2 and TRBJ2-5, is GAGVSQSPSNKVTEKGKDVELRCDPISGHTALYWYRQSLGQGLEFLIYFQGNSAPDKSGLPSDRFSAERTGGSVSTLTIQRTQQEDSAVYLCASSLLGQDQETQYFGPGTRLLVL.

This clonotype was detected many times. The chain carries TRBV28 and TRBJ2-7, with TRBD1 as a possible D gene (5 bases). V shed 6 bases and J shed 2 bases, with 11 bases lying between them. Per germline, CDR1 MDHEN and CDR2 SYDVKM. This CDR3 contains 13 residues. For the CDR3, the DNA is TGTGCCAGCAGCCCGACAGTAGCCTACGAGCAGTACTTC. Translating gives CASSPTVAYEQYF.

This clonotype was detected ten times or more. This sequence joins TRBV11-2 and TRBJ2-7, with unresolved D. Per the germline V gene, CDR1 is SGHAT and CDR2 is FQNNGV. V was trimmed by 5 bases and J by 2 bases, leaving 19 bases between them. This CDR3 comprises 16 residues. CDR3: CASSAFRDKGTYEQYF. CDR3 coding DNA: TGTGCCAGCAGCGCCTTTCGAGACAAGGGTACCTACGAGCAGTACTTC.

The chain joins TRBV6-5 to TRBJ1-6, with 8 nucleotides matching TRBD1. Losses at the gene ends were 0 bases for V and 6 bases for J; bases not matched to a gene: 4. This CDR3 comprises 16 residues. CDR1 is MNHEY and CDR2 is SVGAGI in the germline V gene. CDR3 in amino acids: CASSYSAGGINSPLHF. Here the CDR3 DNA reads TGTGCCAGCAGTTACTCGGCAGGGGGCATTAATTCACCCCTCCACTTT.

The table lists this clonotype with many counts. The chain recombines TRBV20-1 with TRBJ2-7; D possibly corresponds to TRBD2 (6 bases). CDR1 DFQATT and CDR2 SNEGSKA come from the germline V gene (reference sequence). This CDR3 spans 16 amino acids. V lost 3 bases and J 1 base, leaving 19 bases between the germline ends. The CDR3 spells CSARERGTDFSYEQYF. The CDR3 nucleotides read TGCAGTGCTAGGGAACGCGGGACGGACTTTTCCTACGAGCAGTACTTC.

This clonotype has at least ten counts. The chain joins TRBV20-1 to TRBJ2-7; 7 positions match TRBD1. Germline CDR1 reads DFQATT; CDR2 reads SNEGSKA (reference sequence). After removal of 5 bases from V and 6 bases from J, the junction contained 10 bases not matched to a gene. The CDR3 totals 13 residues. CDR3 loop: CSAPLVGGGEQYF. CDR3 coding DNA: TGCAGTGCTCCCTTGGTAGGGGGCGGCGAGCAGTACTTC.

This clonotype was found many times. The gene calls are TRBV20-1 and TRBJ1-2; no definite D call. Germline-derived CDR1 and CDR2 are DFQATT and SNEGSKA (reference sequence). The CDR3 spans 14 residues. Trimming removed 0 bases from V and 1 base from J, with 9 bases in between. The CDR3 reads CSAREGYINYGYTF. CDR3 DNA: TGCAGTGCTAGAGAAGGTTACATTAACTATGGCTACACCTTC.

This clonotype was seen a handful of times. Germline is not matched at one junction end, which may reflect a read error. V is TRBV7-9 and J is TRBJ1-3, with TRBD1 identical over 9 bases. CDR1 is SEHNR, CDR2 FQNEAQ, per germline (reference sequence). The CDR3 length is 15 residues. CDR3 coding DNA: TGTGCCAGCAGTTTACAGGGGGCTCGTGGAAACACCGTATATTTT. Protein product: CASSLQGARGNTVYF.

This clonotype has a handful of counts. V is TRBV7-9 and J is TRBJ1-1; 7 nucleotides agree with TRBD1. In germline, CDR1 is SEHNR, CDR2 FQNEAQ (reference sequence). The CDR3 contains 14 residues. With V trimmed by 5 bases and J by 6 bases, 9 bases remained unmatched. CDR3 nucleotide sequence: TGTGCCAGCAGCCCCAGACAGGGATTTGCTGAAGCTTTCTTT. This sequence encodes CASSPRQGFAEAFF.

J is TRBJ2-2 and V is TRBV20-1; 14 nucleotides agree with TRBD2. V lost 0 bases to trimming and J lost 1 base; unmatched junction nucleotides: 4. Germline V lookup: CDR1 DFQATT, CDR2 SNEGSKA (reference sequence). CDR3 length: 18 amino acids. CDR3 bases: TGCAGTGCTAGAGAGGGACTAGCGGGAGAAGGGAACACCGGGGAGCTGTTTTTT. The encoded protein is CSAREGLAGEGNTGELFF.

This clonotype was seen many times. The CDR3 spells CASSPPGQSLMNTEAFF. CDR3 sequence (DNA): TGTGCCAGCAGTCCGCCGGGACAGAGCTTGATGAACACTGAAGCTTTCTTT. The V call is TRBV6-1, the J call TRBJ1-1; TRBD1 matches at 7 bases. This CDR3 has 17 amino acids. V lost 5 bases and J lost 0; bases outside the gene matches: 12. Germline CDR1 is MNHNS and CDR2 is SASEGT.

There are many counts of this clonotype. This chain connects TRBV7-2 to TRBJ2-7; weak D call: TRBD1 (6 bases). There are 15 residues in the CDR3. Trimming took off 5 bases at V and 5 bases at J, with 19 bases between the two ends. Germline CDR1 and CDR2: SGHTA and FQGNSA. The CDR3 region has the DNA TGTGCCAGCAGCGTCGGACAGATGTTGGTGGACGAGCAGTACTTC. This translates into CASSVGQMLVDEQYF.

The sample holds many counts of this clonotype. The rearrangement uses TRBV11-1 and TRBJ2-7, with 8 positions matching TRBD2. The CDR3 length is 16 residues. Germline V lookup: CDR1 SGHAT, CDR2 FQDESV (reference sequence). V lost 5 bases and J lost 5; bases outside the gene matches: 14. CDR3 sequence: CASSPTFGTRFHEQYF. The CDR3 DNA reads TGTGCCAGCAGCCCGACCTTTGGGACTAGGTTCCACGAGCAGTACTTC.

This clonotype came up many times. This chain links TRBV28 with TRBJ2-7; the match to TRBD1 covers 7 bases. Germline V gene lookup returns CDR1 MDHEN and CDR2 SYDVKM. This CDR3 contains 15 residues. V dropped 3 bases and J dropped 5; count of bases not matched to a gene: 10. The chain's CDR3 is CASSLGTGVPHEQYF. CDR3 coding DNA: TGTGCCAGCAGTTTGGGAACAGGGGTGCCCCACGAGCAGTACTTC.

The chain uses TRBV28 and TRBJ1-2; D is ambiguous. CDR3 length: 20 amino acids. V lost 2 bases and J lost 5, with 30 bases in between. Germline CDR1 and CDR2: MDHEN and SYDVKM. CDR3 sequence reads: CASSLLLSFESLDGGYGYTF. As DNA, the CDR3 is TGTGCCAGCAGTTTACTGCTATCTTTCGAATCACTGGACGGCGGATATGGCTACACCTTC.

In DNA, the CDR3 is TGTGCCAGCAGTTCCGGACAAGTCGGCGAGCAGTACTTC. Translated, it gives CASSSGQVGEQYF. The chain carries TRBV25-1 and TRBJ2-7; maybe TRBD1 (5 bases). CDR3 length: 13 amino acids. The germline V gene has CDR1 MGHDK and CDR2 SYGVNS. The V and J ends lost 5 bases and 6 bases respectively, with 14 bases between them.

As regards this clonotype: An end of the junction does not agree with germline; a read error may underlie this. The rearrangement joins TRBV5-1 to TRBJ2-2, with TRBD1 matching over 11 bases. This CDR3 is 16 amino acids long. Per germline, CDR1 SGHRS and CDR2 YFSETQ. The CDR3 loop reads CASSRRDRGNTGELCF. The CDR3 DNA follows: TGCGCCAGCAGCAGAAGGGACAGGGGGAACACCGGGGAGCTGTGTTTT.

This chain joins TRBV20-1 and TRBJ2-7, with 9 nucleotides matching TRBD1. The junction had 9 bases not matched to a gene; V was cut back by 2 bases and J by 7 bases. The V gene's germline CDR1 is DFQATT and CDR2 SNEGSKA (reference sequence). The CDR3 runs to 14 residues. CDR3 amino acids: CSARSTGGMEEQYF. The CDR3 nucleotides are TGCAGTGCTAGATCGACAGGGGGTATGGAAGAGCAGTACTTC.

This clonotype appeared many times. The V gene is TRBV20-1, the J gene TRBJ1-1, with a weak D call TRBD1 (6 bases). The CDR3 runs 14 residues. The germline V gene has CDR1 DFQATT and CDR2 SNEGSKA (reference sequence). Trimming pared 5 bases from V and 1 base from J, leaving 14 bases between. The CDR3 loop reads CSAHRTGANTEAFF. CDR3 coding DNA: TGCAGTGCTCATCGAACGGGGGCGAACACTGAAGCTTTCTTT.

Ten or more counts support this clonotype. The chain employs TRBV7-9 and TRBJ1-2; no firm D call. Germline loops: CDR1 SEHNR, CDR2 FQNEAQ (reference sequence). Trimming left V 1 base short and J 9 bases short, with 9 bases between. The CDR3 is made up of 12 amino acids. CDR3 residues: CASSLGAGSYTF. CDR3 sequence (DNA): TGTGCCAGCAGCTTAGGGGCTGGAAGCTACACCTTC.